These T cell receptor beta chains were read from a single sample in a study of T-cell memory formation after mild COVID-19. TCRdb ran MiXCR on the 5' RACE reads and lists one entry per CDR3 protein. The repertoire has 310,000 or so distinct CDR3 sequences, roughly 15% of them found once; the top ten carry 22%. The sequencing input was PBMCs or a T cell subset sorted from them (not recorded which). The origin of the receptors is a man younger than 35 who had mild COVID-19 (a few samples of this study predate the infection). Cell type and time point are not known. CDR3s include the opening cysteine and the closing phenylalanine or tryptophan. D genes are given only for firm matches. A row's size may be missing; if present it is once, few, many or a size class.

CDR3aa	CDR3nt	abundance	v_gene	d_gene	j_gene
CSVVQGSQPQHF	TGCAGTGTTGTACAGGGAAGTCAGCCCCAGCATTTT	many	TRBV20-1	NA	TRBJ1-5
CSATRLLSSSYEQYF	TGCAGTGCTACCCGGCTGCTATCGAGCTCCTACGAGCAGTACTTC	NA	TRBV20-1	NA	TRBJ2-7
CSARPPNRGPEQYF	TGCAGTGCTAGACCCCCTAACAGGGGTCCCGAGCAGTACTTC	many	TRBV20-1	TRBD1	TRBJ2-7
CATPPGETQYF	TGCGCCACCCCGCCCGGAGAGACCCAGTACTTC	NA	TRBV5-1	NA	TRBJ2-5
CASSYLGQSSGANVLTF	TGTGCCAGCAGCTATCTTGGACAGTCCTCTGGGGCCAACGTCCTGACTTTC	NA	TRBV7-9	NA	TRBJ2-6
CASSQGRLAGAKNIQYF	TGCGCCAGCAGCCAAGGTCGGCTAGCGGGGGCCAAAAACATTCAGTACTTC	NA	TRBV4-1	TRBD2	TRBJ2-4
CASSESWGSGRTDTQYF	TGCGCCAGCAGTGAGTCCTGGGGTTCGGGACGCACAGATACGCAGTATTTT	few	TRBV10-2	NA	TRBJ2-3
CASSLGGGGANVLTF	TGCGCCAGCAGCTTGGGAGGCGGTGGGGCCAACGTCCTGACTTTC	few	TRBV5-1	NA	TRBJ2-6
CASSHPGQGLHEQYF	TGCGCCAGCAGCCATCCGGGACAGGGGCTCCACGAGCAGTACTTC	few	TRBV4-1	TRBD1	TRBJ2-7
CASSSPGQGIYEQYF	TGTGCCAGCAGTTCACCGGGACAGGGCATCTACGAGCAGTACTTC	many	TRBV6-5	TRBD1	TRBJ2-7
CAISQFAPPAGGYTF	TGTGCCATCAGTCAATTTGCTCCCCCCGCGGGCGGCTACACCTTC	few	TRBV10-3	NA	TRBJ1-2
CASGPTSGATDTQYF	TGTGCCAGCGGGCCGACTAGCGGGGCGACAGATACGCAGTATTTT	NA	TRBV12-3/TRBV12-4	TRBD2	TRBJ2-3
CASSQYRDFHQPQHF	TGTGCCAGCAGCCAATACCGGGACTTTCATCAGCCCCAGCATTTT	NA	TRBV3-1	NA	TRBJ1-5
CASTKRGRDEQYF	TGTGCCAGCACCAAAAGAGGGAGGGACGAGCAGTACTTC	NA	TRBV27	TRBD2	TRBJ2-7
CSVKVPGNNYEQYF	TGCAGCGTCAAGGTACCGGGGAACAACTACGAGCAGTACTTC	few	TRBV29-1	NA	TRBJ2-7
CSARRTGGLEQFF	TGCAGTGCTAGGAGGACAGGGGGATTAGAGCAGTTCTTC	NA	TRBV20-1	TRBD1	TRBJ2-1
CSFSGTSGGSLSTDTQYF	TGCAGTTTTTCCGGGACTAGCGGGGGAAGTCTTAGCACAGATACGCAGTATTTT	few	TRBV20-1	TRBD2	TRBJ2-3
CASSQDPWLGGRVNTGELFF	TGCGCCAGCAGCCAAGACCCCTGGTTGGGGGGCCGAGTGAACACCGGGGAGCTGTTTTTT	many	TRBV4-1	NA	TRBJ2-2
CSARGREEAFF	TGCAGTGCTAGGGGCAGGGAAGAAGCTTTCTTT	few	TRBV20-1	NA	TRBJ1-1
CASSLSAGSGTGELFF	TGTGCCAGCAGCTTATCAGCCGGGAGTGGCACCGGGGAGCTGTTTTTT	many	TRBV7-3	NA	TRBJ2-2
CASTPLGAGNTEAFF	TGTGCCAGCACCCCCCTGGGGGCCGGGAACACTGAAGCTTTCTTT	many	TRBV12-3/TRBV12-4	NA	TRBJ1-1
CASSTGPLNEKLFF	TGTGCCAGCAGCACAGGGCCTCTCAATGAAAAACTGTTTTTT	many	TRBV28	NA	TRBJ1-4
CASSYVGAGGYNEQFF	TGTGCCAGCAGTTACGTTGGAGCGGGGGGGTACAATGAGCAGTTCTTC	NA	TRBV6-2/TRBV6-3	TRBD2	TRBJ2-1